What follows are 25 T cell receptor beta chains derived from one specimen sequenced in a study of PD-1 blockade in classical Hodgkin lymphoma. Here immunoSEQ multiplex PCR was the method, and the copy in TCRdb shows in-frame clones only, minus some. The profile covers 10,000 to 15,000 clones, with around 80% appearing a single time and around 1.6% taken by the ten largest. All patients experienced relapse after autologous stem cell transplantation, and brentuximab vedotin exposure was variable. It was by magnetic negative selection that CD4+ T cells were purified from thawed PBMCs. The source was CD4+ T cells from blood, collected at baseline. The source of these receptors is a human donor with classical Hodgkin lymphoma.

The chain carries TRBV28 and TRBJ1-5; D possibly corresponds to TRBD1 (6 bases). Germline-derived CDR1 and CDR2 are MDHEN and SYDVKM. Trimming took off 7 bases at V and 16 bases at J, with 20 bases between the two ends. The CDR3 totals 12 residues. CDR3 sequence reads: CASTQDGQILHF. The CDR3 bases are TGTGCCAGCACCCAGGACGGACAGATCTTACATTTT.

V usage is TRBV29-1 and J usage is TRBJ1-1; 7 nucleotides agree with TRBD1. V lost 6 bases to trimming and J lost 4 bases; unmatched junction nucleotides: 2. The CDR3 is made up of 11 amino acids. Germline assignment: CDR1 SQVTM and CDR2 ANQGSEA. This chain's CDR3 is CSVGQFTEAFF. CDR3 DNA sequence: TGCAGCGTGGGACAGTTCACTGAAGCTTTCTTT.

The CDR3 sequence: CASSLRSTLYEQYF. CDR3 DNA sequence: TGCGCCAGCAGCTTAAGGAGCACACTCTACGAGCAGTACTTC. The gene calls are TRBV5-1 and TRBJ2-7; no definite D call. The CDR3 length is 14 residues. Germline CDR1 and CDR2: SGHRS and YFSETQ. With 2 bases removed from V and 3 bases from J, the gap between germline ends came to 12 bases.

The J gene is TRBJ2-1, the V gene TRBV6-5; unclear D gene. The CDR3 runs to 14 residues. The germline V gene encodes CDR1 MNHEY and CDR2 SVGAGI. The V and J ends lost 6 bases and 0 bases respectively, with 9 bases between them. CDR3 loop: CASRGLGSYNEQFF. CDR3 in DNA: TGTGCCAGCAGGGGCCTAGGCTCCTACAATGAGCAGTTCTTC.

V is TRBV4-1 and J is TRBJ1-2; D is ambiguous. Trimming stripped 0 bases from V and 5 bases from J, with 13 bases between. CDR1 MGHRA and CDR2 YSYEKL come from the germline V gene. The CDR3 has 15 amino acids. The CDR3 here is CASSQDVGRDYGYTF. As DNA, the CDR3 is TGCGCCAGCAGCCAAGATGTCGGACGGGATTATGGCTACACCTTC.

The chain joins TRBV10-2 to TRBJ2-7; D assignment may be TRBD1 or TRBD2 (6 bases each). The germline CDR1 and CDR2 sequences are WSHSY and SAAADI. The CDR3 is made up of 17 amino acids. Trimming stripped 2 bases from V and 3 bases from J, with 20 bases between. The CDR3 is CASSERGVRRDYYEQYF. The CDR3 region has the DNA TGCGCCAGCAGTGAGAGGGGGGTTCGGAGAGATTACTACGAGCAGTACTTC.

The CDR3 loop reads CASSLVRAHNEQFF. In DNA form, the CDR3 reads TGTGCCAGTAGTCTCGTCAGGGCCCACAATGAGCAGTTCTTC. This rearrangement joins TRBV19 to TRBJ2-1; D may be TRBD1 (5 bases). Germline V gene lookup returns CDR1 LNHDA and CDR2 SQIVND (reference sequence). Trimming pared 5 bases from V and 5 bases from J, leaving 13 bases between. The CDR3 spans 14 residues.

V is TRBV19 and J is TRBJ2-2; 10 nucleotides match TRBD2. Per germline, CDR1 LNHDA and CDR2 SQIVND (reference sequence). This CDR3 has 19 amino acids. With 1 base clipped from V and 0 bases from J, the junction kept 8 bases outside the gene matches. CDR3 nucleotides: TGTGCCAGTAGTATAGGGAGCGGGGGGGATTTCGCGAACACCGGGGAGCTGTTTTTT. Protein product: CASSIGSGGDFANTGELFF. Complete variable domain (other parts from reference TRBV19 and TRBJ2-2): DGGITQSPKYLFRKEGQNVTLSCEQNLNHDAMYWYRQDPGQGLRLIYYSQIVNDFQKGDIAEGYSVSREKKESFPLTVTSAQKNPTAFYLCASSIGSGGDFANTGELFFGEGSRLTVL.

The chain is built from TRBV18 and TRBJ2-5; 15 bases match TRBD2. The better agreement between TRBJ2-7 and the DNA end casts doubt on the J call. This CDR3 spans 19 amino acids. CDR1 is KGHSH and CDR2 is LQKENI in the germline V gene. The CDR3 region has the DNA TGTGCCAGCTCACCAATACCGGGACTAGCGGGGGGAGGCTCCTACGAGCAGTACTTC. Amino acid sequence: CASSPIPGLAGGGSYEQYF.

The chain recombines TRBV28 with TRBJ1-2, with a weak D call TRBD1 (6 bases). CDR1 is MDHEN, CDR2 SYDVKM, per germline. Trimming shortened V by 10 bases and J by 2 bases, and 17 bases separated the two germline ends. CDR3 length: 14 amino acids. The CDR3 reads CATSEDSRNYGYTF. CDR3 in DNA: TGTGCCACCTCGGAGGACAGTAGGAACTATGGCTACACCTTC.

The CDR3 reads CASRTTSGVYNEQFF. The CDR3 DNA reads TGTGCCAGCAGGACCACTAGCGGGGTTTACAATGAGCAGTTCTTC. V is TRBV27 and J is TRBJ2-1; 10 bases are shared with TRBD2. The CDR3 has 15 amino acids. V was pared by 6 bases and J by 4 bases, with 6 bases of the junction left unmatched. The germline CDR1 and CDR2 sequences are MNHEY and SMNVEV (reference sequence).

The chain carries TRBV5-6 and TRBJ1-1; no clear D gene. V shed 5 bases and J shed 1 base, with 9 bases lying between them. Per the germline V gene, CDR1 is SGHDT and CDR2 is YYEEEE. The CDR3 has 13 amino acids. The CDR3 DNA sequence: TGTGCCAGCAGTGGTGGCCCGAACACTGAAGCTTTCTTT. It translates to CASSGGPNTEAFF.

The rearrangement uses TRBV28 and TRBJ2-7; 10 nucleotides line up with TRBD2. The V gene end was trimmed by 5 bases and the J gene end by 2 bases; junction bases not matched to a gene: 6. Per germline, CDR1 MDHEN and CDR2 SYDVKM. The CDR3 runs to 15 residues. In nucleotides, the CDR3 is TGTGCCAGCAGTGTACTAGCGGGGATAACCTACGAGCAGTACTTC. Its protein is CASSVLAGITYEQYF.

The rearrangement joins TRBV4-3 to TRBJ2-2; no reliable D call. CDR3 length: 16 residues. V was shortened by 0 bases and J by 7 bases, with 15 bases between the two germline ends. Germline assignment: CDR1 LGHNA and CDR2 YSLEER. CDR3 protein: CASSQEATIRVGELFF. The CDR3 coding sequence is TGCGCCAGCAGCCAAGAGGCGACAATAAGGGTCGGGGAGCTGTTTTTT.

V usage is TRBV7-9 and J usage is TRBJ2-1; D not resolved. The CDR3 extends over 14 amino acids. CDR1 and CDR2 (germline): SEHNR, FQNEAQ (reference sequence). With 3 bases removed from V and 4 bases from J, the gap between germline ends came to 10 bases. Here the CDR3 reads CASSFQDHYNEQFF. For the CDR3, the DNA is TGTGCCAGCAGCTTCCAGGATCATTACAATGAGCAGTTCTTC.

This chain joins TRBV5-4 and TRBJ1-1; the match to TRBD1 covers 9 bases. The V gene end was trimmed by 9 bases and the J gene end by 4 bases; junction bases not matched to a gene: 16. The germline V gene encodes CDR1 SGHNT and CDR2 YYREEE (reference sequence). The CDR3 is 16 residues long. The DNA for the CDR3 is TGTGCCACCAAGCTACAACAGGGGGCTGGGAGCACTGAAGCTTTCTTT. Encoded protein: CATKLQQGAGSTEAFF.

The rearrangement joins TRBV5-7 to TRBJ2-3, with a weak D call TRBD2 (7 bases). TRBV5-7 is labeled an ORF, and its function is uncertain. The CDR3 extends over 19 amino acids. The V end was cut by 0 bases, the J end by 2 bases, with 22 bases between. CDR3 bases: TGTGCCAGCAGCTTGGTGGGGGCACGGCTCAGCGGGATCACAGATACGCAGTATTTT. It is translated as CASSLVGARLSGITDTQYF.

This clone came up a few times. The J gene is TRBJ1-1, the V gene TRBV5-4; D uncertain. Germline lookup yields CDR1 SGHNT and CDR2 YYREEE (reference sequence). The CDR3 contains 14 residues. With 4 bases removed from V and 0 bases from J, the gap between germline ends came to 10 bases. The CDR3 is CASSPGLVNTEAFF. The DNA for the CDR3 is TGTGCCAGCAGCCCCGGGCTCGTGAACACTGAAGCTTTCTTT.

The chain has TRBV15 and TRBJ1-4; 7 bases are shared with TRBD1. Germline V gene data show CDR1 as LNHNV and CDR2 as YYDKDF (reference sequence). This CDR3 comprises 13 residues. The V and J ends lost 10 bases and 5 bases, in that order; junction bases with no gene match: 7. CDR3 residues: CAIPGQSNEKLFF. Written as DNA, the CDR3 is TGTGCCATCCCGGGACAGTCGAATGAAAAACTGTTTTTT.

This clone was counted between two and nine times. V is TRBV5-4 and J is TRBJ1-1; a possible D gene is TRBD1 (5 bases). CDR1 and CDR2 from the germline V gene are SGHNT and YYREEE (reference sequence). Trimming cost V 0 bases and J 1 base, with 7 bases left between them. The CDR3 runs 14 residues. The CDR3 loop is CASSLGRANTEAFF. As DNA, the CDR3 is TGTGCCAGCAGCTTGGGCAGGGCGAACACTGAAGCTTTCTTT.

This clone appeared a few times. J is TRBJ1-2 and V is TRBV6-5; the D is unclear. V was clipped by 6 bases and J by 8 bases, with 16 bases between them. Germline V gene sequence: CDR1 MNHEY, CDR2 SVGAGI. The CDR3 runs 13 residues. The CDR3, as DNA: TGTGCCAGCAGCAGACTTGGGCTAGGGGGCTACACCTTC. As protein: CASSRLGLGGYTF.

The gene calls are TRBV25-1 and TRBJ2-5; 13 positions agree with TRBD2. V was pared by 9 bases and J by 2 bases, with 9 bases of the junction left unmatched. Per germline, CDR1 MGHDK and CDR2 SYGVNS. The CDR3 covers 16 residues. The CDR3 DNA reads as TGTGCCAGGACAACGCCGACTAGCGGGGGGCAAGAGACCCAGTACTTC. This encodes CARTTPTSGGQETQYF. Together with reference TRBV25-1 and TRBJ2-5, the CDR3 gives the full variable domain: EADIYQTPRYLVIGTGKKITLECSQTMGHDKMYWYQQDPGMELHLIHYSYGVNSTEKGDLSSESTVSRIRTEHFPLTLESARPSHTSQYLCARTTPTSGGQETQYFGPGTRLLVL.

The chain joins TRBV18 to TRBJ2-6; TRBD1 or TRBD2 may be the D gene (5 bases each). V dropped 5 bases and J dropped 4 bases, with 12 bases sitting between them. The CDR3 spans 15 residues. Germline assignment: CDR1 KGHSH and CDR2 LQKENI. CDR3 protein: CASSSGASGANVLTF. CDR3 DNA sequence: TGTGCCAGCTCATCCGGGGCCTCGGGGGCCAACGTCCTGACTTTC. The full variable domain, in which reference TRBV18 and TRBJ2-6 provide the parts outside the CDR3, is NAGVMQNPRHLVRRRGQEARLRCSPMKGHSHVYWYRQLPEEGLKFMVYLQKENIIDESGMPKERFSAEFPKEGPSILRIQQVVRGDSAAYFCASSSGASGANVLTFGAGSRLTVL.

The genes are TRBV10-3 and TRBJ1-2; a weak D match, TRBD1 (6 bases). Germline CDR1 is ENHRY and CDR2 is SYGVKD. V was trimmed by 7 bases and J by 0 bases, leaving 15 bases between them. The CDR3 length is 15 residues. CDR3 in amino acids: CAITPTGLSNYGYTF. CDR3 DNA sequence: TGTGCCATCACCCCCACAGGGTTATCTAACTATGGCTACACCTTC.

Here the CDR3 reads CASSVGGGRETQYF. The CDR3 DNA is TGTGCCAGCAGCGTAGGGGGGGGGAGAGAGACCCAGTACTTC. The genes are TRBV9 and TRBJ2-5, with TRBD2 matching 7 bases. Germline-derived CDR1 and CDR2 are SGDLS and YYNGEE. The CDR3 length is 14 residues. The V segment lost 0 bases and the J segment 4 bases; nucleotides outside the gene matches: 3.